Below are 24 T cell receptor beta chains sequenced from a single sample in a study of cytomegalovirus exposure and HLA in healthy donors. 60 Vbeta and 13 Jbeta primers were used in PCR. Repertoires were generated with immunoSEQ multiplex PCR, while TCRdb's copy carries only in-frame clones and drops some. The table records around 170,000 clones, roughly 80% of them present only once. The sample taken for sequencing was PBMCs. The receptors were gathered from a man aged 35 to 55 in good health and CMV-seronegative.

The chain recombines TRBV28 with TRBJ2-7; possible D gene TRBD2, 5 bases. The germline V gene encodes CDR1 MDHEN and CDR2 SYDVKM. The germline V and J ends were trimmed by 6 bases and 0 bases, with 6 bases remaining between them. The CDR3 contains 12 residues. The CDR3, as DNA: TGTGCCAGCAGGGGGAGCTCCTACGAGCAGTACTTC. Protein product: CASRGSSYEQYF.

V usage is TRBV19 and J usage is TRBJ1-1; D not resolved. CDR3 length: 18 amino acids. Germline V gene data show CDR1 as LNHDA and CDR2 as SQIVND (reference sequence). The V and J ends lost 5 bases and 4 bases respectively, with 26 bases between them. Written as DNA, the CDR3 is TGTGCCAGTAGTCCACCGCCGGGCGTGATGGAGGTGATCACTGAAGCTTTCTTT. Its translation: CASSPPPGVMEVITEAFF.

The chain combines TRBV4-3 with TRBJ2-3, with D maybe TRBD2 (6 bases). The germline V gene encodes CDR1 LGHNA and CDR2 YSLEER. CDR3 length: 17 residues. Deletions cut 0 bases from V and 4 bases from J, with 17 bases between. CDR3 loop: CASSQDFGGGAADTQYF. Written as DNA, the CDR3 is TGCGCCAGCAGCCAAGACTTCGGTGGAGGGGCGGCAGATACGCAGTATTTT.

V is TRBV4-3 and J is TRBJ2-7, with 10 bases lining up with TRBD2. Germline values: CDR1 LGHNA, CDR2 YSLEER. This CDR3 has 14 amino acids. After removal of 4 bases from V and 2 bases from J, the junction contained 2 bases not matched to a gene. CDR3 region: CASSPLAGAYEQYF. CDR3 sequence (DNA): TGCGCCAGCAGCCCTCTAGCGGGAGCCTACGAGCAGTACTTC.

The chain employs TRBV27 and TRBJ2-1, with D unclear. The ends were cut back, 6 bases at V and 6 bases at J, with 12 bases in the middle. The CDR3 is 13 amino acids. Germline V lookup: CDR1 MNHEY, CDR2 SMNVEV (reference sequence). The CDR3 DNA reads as TGTGCCAGCAGGAGCTTGCTAGGCAATGAGCAGTTCTTC. Encoded protein: CASRSLLGNEQFF.

V gene TRBV5-1 combines with J gene TRBJ1-1, with D tentatively TRBD1 (5 bases). CDR3 length: 14 residues. Germline CDR1 SGHRS, CDR2 YFSETQ. Trimming took 0 bases from V and 3 from J, leaving 9 bases between them. CDR3 sequence: CASSLEDIYTEAFF. CDR3 DNA: TGCGCCAGCAGCTTGGAGGACATCTACACTGAAGCTTTCTTT.

The chain is built from TRBV7-2 and TRBJ1-5; D is unresolved. Germline values: CDR1 SGHTA, CDR2 FQGNSA. The V end lost 5 bases, the J end lost 7 bases, and 15 bases lay between the germline ends. This CDR3 contains 14 residues. The CDR3 sequence is CASSARSRGQPQHF. The CDR3 DNA reads as TGTGCCAGCAGCGCCAGATCTCGAGGGCAGCCCCAGCATTTT.

The chain is built from TRBV28 and TRBJ1-2, with a tentative D call TRBD1 (5 bases). CDR3 length equals 13 residues. Germline V lookup: CDR1 MDHEN, CDR2 SYDVKM. Trimming took off 2 bases at V and 8 bases at J, with 12 bases between the two ends. CDR3 DNA: TGTGCCAGCAGTTTAGCGGGGACCAAGGGCTACACCTTC. Translated: CASSLAGTKGYTF.

V is TRBV29-1 and J is TRBJ2-7, with 7 bases identical to TRBD1. After removal of 4 bases from V and 3 bases from J, the junction contained 6 bases not matched to a gene. The V gene's germline CDR1 is SQVTM and CDR2 ANQGSEA. The CDR3 consists of 13 residues. The CDR3 DNA sequence: TGCAGCGTTGTATTAGGGACAGACTACGAGCAGTACTTC. Amino acid sequence: CSVVLGTDYEQYF.

The genes are TRBV7-6 and TRBJ1-1, with D possibly matching TRBD1 (5 bases). Per germline, CDR1 SGHVS and CDR2 FNYEAQ. This CDR3 has 14 amino acids. Deletions cut 5 bases from V and 0 bases from J, with 10 bases between. The CDR3 DNA reads TGTGCCAGCAGCGTACAGGTCTTGAACACTGAAGCTTTCTTT. It specifies CASSVQVLNTEAFF.

This sequence joins TRBV7-3 and TRBJ2-3; 12 positions agree with TRBD2. Germline V gives CDR1 SGHTA, CDR2 FQGTGA. V shed 2 bases, J shed 6 bases, and the junction held 6 bases outside the gene matches. The CDR3 has 16 amino acids. DNA of the CDR3: TGTGCCAGCAGCTTATCTAGCGGGGGGGCCGTGGATACGCAGTATTTT. Its protein is CASSLSSGGAVDTQYF.

This chain connects TRBV5-1 to TRBJ2-2, with TRBD2 matching over 12 bases. Germline assignment: CDR1 SGHRS and CDR2 YFSETQ. The CDR3 has 16 residues. J gave up 4 bases and V 2 bases, and 3 bases lay outside the gene matches. CDR3 coding DNA: TGCGCCAGCAGCTTCTCTAGCGGGGGGGTCACCGGGGAGCTGTTTTTT. This gives the protein CASSFSSGGVTGELFF.

V is TRBV28 and J is TRBJ1-1; 7 nucleotides line up with TRBD1. Germline values: CDR1 MDHEN, CDR2 SYDVKM. This CDR3 region has 13 residues. With 8 bases clipped from V and 0 bases from J, the junction kept 3 bases outside the gene matches. CDR3 in amino acids: CASRGGLNTEAFF. The CDR3 DNA follows: TGTGCCAGCCGAGGGGGCTTGAACACTGAAGCTTTCTTT.

The rearrangement joins TRBV6-5 to TRBJ1-1; D is undetermined. This CDR3 spans 12 amino acids. The germline V gene encodes CDR1 MNHEY and CDR2 SVGAGI. Trimming removed 0 bases at V and 7 bases at J, with 6 bases between. CDR3 amino acids: CASSYSGREAFF. CDR3 nucleotide sequence: TGTGCCAGCAGTTACTCTGGCCGTGAAGCTTTCTTT.

This clone has just one count. The chain carries TRBV18 and TRBJ1-1; TRBD1 aligns across 9 bases. V lost 3 bases to trimming and J lost 6 bases; unmatched junction nucleotides: 8. CDR1 and CDR2 from the germline V gene are KGHSH and LQKENI. This CDR3 has 15 amino acids. CDR3 coding DNA: TGTGCCAGCTCACCCACCCCCGACAGGGGGGCTGAAGCTTTCTTT. Protein: CASSPTPDRGAEAFF.

V is TRBV7-9 and J is TRBJ1-5; D possibly corresponds to TRBD1 (6 bases). The CDR3 length is 16 residues. CDR1 and CDR2 (germline): SEHNR, FQNEAQ (reference sequence). Trimming took 3 bases from V and 3 from J, leaving 15 bases between them. CDR3 protein: CASSLLSPGANQPQHF. CDR3 sequence (DNA): TGTGCCAGCAGCTTGTTATCCCCAGGGGCCAATCAGCCCCAGCATTTT.

V is TRBV19 and J is TRBJ1-4, with TRBD1 matching over 9 bases. Germline V gives CDR1 LNHDA, CDR2 SQIVND (reference sequence). The CDR3 sequence is 17 residues long. Germline trimming cut 1 base from V and 7 bases from J; bases unmatched to any gene: 10. The CDR3 sequence is CASSIGYRGRISEKLFF. DNA for the CDR3: TGTGCCAGTAGTATAGGCTACAGGGGGCGTATCTCTGAAAAACTGTTTTTT. Complete variable domain (other parts from reference TRBV19 and TRBJ1-4): DGGITQSPKYLFRKEGQNVTLSCEQNLNHDAMYWYRQDPGQGLRLIYYSQIVNDFQKGDIAEGYSVSREKKESFPLTVTSAQKNPTAFYLCASSIGYRGRISEKLFFGSGTQLSVL.

This sequence joins TRBV18 and TRBJ2-5, with D possibly TRBD2 on 6 matching bases. This CDR3 is 13 amino acids long. V was clipped by 2 bases and J by 3 bases, with 7 bases between them. In germline, CDR1 is KGHSH, CDR2 LQKENI. The CDR3 coding sequence is TGTGCCAGCTCACCAGGGGAGGAAGAGACCCAGTACTTC. This sequence encodes CASSPGEEETQYF.

This chain joins TRBV19 and TRBJ2-3; 8 bases are a match to TRBD1. Trimming took 3 bases from V and 4 from J; bases not matched to a gene: 3. Germline assignment: CDR1 LNHDA and CDR2 SQIVND (reference sequence). The CDR3 loop spans 14 amino acids. The CDR3 DNA is TGTGCCAGTAGTATCGGACAGGGATCAGATACGCAGTATTTT. This codes for CASSIGQGSDTQYF.

This rearrangement joins TRBV29-1 to TRBJ2-5; 8 bases align to TRBD2. V lost 3 bases, J lost 1 base, and 19 bases stayed unmatched. The CDR3 runs 19 residues. Germline CDR1 SQVTM, CDR2 ANQGSEA. The CDR3 DNA is TGCAGCGTTGAGGAGGGGTTGGGTAGCGGGAATAGAGGCCAAGAGACCCAGTACTTC. Its translation: CSVEEGLGSGNRGQETQYF.

The J gene is TRBJ2-7, the V gene TRBV9, with TRBD2 matching over 7 bases. V was clipped by 0 bases and J by 4 bases; unmatched bases: 10. The CDR3 runs to 16 residues. Germline values: CDR1 SGDLS, CDR2 YYNGEE. The CDR3 DNA follows: TGTGCCAGCAGCGTAGGTCCCGGGATCGGGGGGTACGAGCAGTACTTC. Protein product: CASSVGPGIGGYEQYF.

The chain couples TRBV6-1 to TRBJ1-5, with 7 bases aligning to TRBD1. The germline V gene has CDR1 MNHNS and CDR2 SASEGT. V lost 4 bases and J lost 0; bases outside the gene matches: 6. The CDR3 sequence is 16 residues long. The CDR3 DNA follows: TGTGCCAGCAGTGCCCATGGACAGGTTAGCAATCAGCCCCAGCATTTT. It translates to CASSAHGQVSNQPQHF.

The chain joins TRBV4-3 to TRBJ2-7; D call uncertain. Looked up from germline, CDR1 is LGHNA and CDR2 is YSLEER. V lost 0 bases to trimming and J lost 6 bases, with 15 bases between them. CDR3 size: 15 residues. CDR3 coding DNA: TGCGCCAGCAGCCAAGATGGTGCGCAGGTCCTCGAGCAGTACTTC. It encodes CASSQDGAQVLEQYF.

This chain uses TRBV5-1 with TRBJ1-2; 9 bases map to TRBD1. The CDR3 length is 16 residues. The V gene end was trimmed by 4 bases and the J gene end by 2 bases; junction bases not matched to a gene: 9. The germline V gene has CDR1 SGHRS and CDR2 YFSETQ. CDR3 sequence reads: CASSTKQGARNYGYTF. The CDR3, as DNA: TGCGCCAGCAGCACGAAACAGGGGGCCCGGAACTATGGCTACACCTTC.